The 15 T cell receptor beta chains below were found in one sample sequenced in a study of shared clonotypes between healthy human individuals. The protocol was immunoSEQ multiplex PCR, while the TCRdb copy is restricted to in-frame clones and leaves out a portion. This table holds about 2,100,000 clones, about 92% found once. Cells designated naive CD8 were CD45RO-negative and were positively selected for CCR7, with terminally differentiated effector memory CD45RA+ cells excluded. Sequenced input: naive CD8+ T cells from PBMCs. These receptors were obtained from a man younger than 30 in good health. Some clones in this sample may be carry-over from other donors' samples.

V is TRBV28 and J is TRBJ2-7; TRBD1 matches at 9 bases. The V gene's germline CDR1 is MDHEN and CDR2 SYDVKM. The CDR3 length is 15 residues. After removal of 6 bases from V and 2 bases from J, the junction contained 8 bases not matched to a gene. CDR3 amino acids: CASSLGTGSAYEQYF. The CDR3 DNA is TGTGCCAGCAGCCTAGGGACAGGGTCGGCCTACGAGCAGTACTTC. Looking up the rest from reference TRBV28 and TRBJ2-7 gives the full variable domain: DVKVTQSSRYLVKRTGEKVFLECVQDMDHENMFWYRQDPGLGLRLIYFSYDVKMKEKGDIPEGYSVSREKKERFSLILESASTNQTSMYLCASSLGTGSAYEQYFGPGTRLTVT.

The chain uses TRBV4-3 and TRBJ2-2; no firm D call. Trimming shortened V by 0 bases and J by 1 base, and 6 bases separated the two germline ends. CDR1 and CDR2 from the germline V gene are LGHNA and YSLEER. This CDR3 comprises 15 residues. This CDR3 is CASSQDPRNTGELFF. The CDR3 DNA follows: TGCGCCAGCAGCCAAGATCCCCGGAACACCGGGGAGCTGTTTTTT.

The chain joins TRBV19 to TRBJ2-1, with a tentative D call TRBD1 (5 bases). The CDR3 consists of 15 residues. Germline loops: CDR1 LNHDA, CDR2 SQIVND (reference sequence). The V end lost 1 base, the J end lost 2 bases, and 9 bases lay between the germline ends. This CDR3 reads CASSIGQPTYNEQFF. The CDR3 nucleotides read TGTGCCAGTAGTATAGGACAGCCTACCTACAATGAGCAGTTCTTC. Full variable domain (missing parts from reference TRBV19 and TRBJ2-1): DGGITQSPKYLFRKEGQNVTLSCEQNLNHDAMYWYRQDPGQGLRLIYYSQIVNDFQKGDIAEGYSVSREKKESFPLTVTSAQKNPTAFYLCASSIGQPTYNEQFFGPGTRLTVL.

The rearrangement uses TRBV6-6 and TRBJ1-1; D is unresolved. Trimming shortened V by 5 bases and J by 4 bases, and 17 bases separated the two germline ends. The germline gives CDR1 MNHNY, CDR2 SVGAGI (reference sequence). CDR3 length: 15 amino acids. The CDR3 reads CASSPGDVAVTEAFF. As DNA, the CDR3 is TGTGCCAGCAGTCCCGGGGATGTGGCGGTCACTGAAGCTTTCTTT.

This clone has a single count. The V gene is TRBV27, the J gene TRBJ2-4; D not certain. The V and J ends lost 6 bases and 7 bases respectively, with 10 bases between them. This CDR3 region has 12 residues. CDR1 is MNHEY and CDR2 is SMNVEV in the germline V gene (reference sequence). The CDR3 DNA reads as TGTGCCAGCAGCACCCAGGATAACATTCAGTACTTC. Translated, it gives CASSTQDNIQYF.

The rearrangement joins TRBV5-6 to TRBJ2-1; possibly TRBD1 for D (5 bases). This CDR3 has 16 residues. Germline V gene sequence: CDR1 SGHDT, CDR2 YYEEEE. The V and J ends lost 0 bases and 5 bases respectively, with 15 bases between them. CDR3 DNA: TGTGCCAGCAGCTTGGCGGCCAGGGTAGGGAACAATGAGCAGTTCTTC. Translation: CASSLAARVGNNEQFF.

V usage is TRBV5-4 and J usage is TRBJ2-7; D ambiguous. Germline values: CDR1 SGHNT, CDR2 YYREEE (reference sequence). This CDR3 spans 15 amino acids. V gave up 1 base and J gave up 0 bases, with 11 bases separating them. The CDR3 nucleotides are TGTGCCAGCAGCTTGTCCTCGGTCAGCTCCTACGAGCAGTACTTC. Its translation: CASSLSSVSSYEQYF.

Turning to this clone: One end of the junction is discordant with germline, which a read error may explain. This rearrangement joins TRBV7-3 to TRBJ2-1; 12 bases match TRBD2. Germline V CDR1 and CDR2: SGHTA, FQGTGA. This CDR3 contains 16 residues. The CDR3 coding sequence is TGTGCCAGCAGCGTAACTCGACTAGCGGGGGACAATGAGCAGTTCTTC. Protein: CASSVTRLAGDNEQFF. The full variable domain, its missing parts supplied by reference TRBV7-3 and TRBJ2-1, is GAGVSQTPSNKVTEKGKYVELRCDPISGHTALYWYRQSLGQGPEFLIYFQGTGAADDSGLPNDRFFAVRPEGSVSTLKIQRTERGDSAVYLCASSVTRLAGDNEQFFGPGTRLTVL.

Only one count was recorded for this clone. This chain joins TRBV4-1 and TRBJ2-5; 7 bases agree with TRBD1. The V segment lost 0 bases and the J segment 6 bases; nucleotides outside the gene matches: 4. The CDR3 is 14 residues long. Germline CDR1 is MGHRA and CDR2 is YSYEKL. The CDR3 is CASSQDRGFKTQYF. CDR3 nucleotide sequence: TGCGCCAGCAGCCAAGACAGGGGGTTCAAGACCCAGTACTTC.

V is TRBV28 and J is TRBJ2-1; D perhaps matches TRBD2 (6 bases). V lost 3 bases and J lost 0, with 9 bases in between. Looked up from germline, CDR1 is MDHEN and CDR2 is SYDVKM. CDR3 length: 15 amino acids. The CDR3 bases are TGTGCCAGCAGTTTTTTGCGGGGCTCCTACAATGAGCAGTTCTTC. The encoded protein is CASSFLRGSYNEQFF.

In regard to this clone: The sample carries other DNA sequences with the same CDR3. The chain is built from TRBV9 and TRBJ2-7, with D hard to call. Trimming left V 0 bases short and J 4 bases short, with 8 bases between. Germline loops: CDR1 SGDLS, CDR2 YYNGEE. The CDR3 covers 13 residues. The DNA for the CDR3 is TGTGCCAGCAGCGTAGGGGTGGGATACGAGCAGTACTTC. Encoded protein: CASSVGVGYEQYF.

The chain combines TRBV13 with TRBJ2-3, with 7 bases that match TRBD2. With 4 bases clipped from V and 5 bases from J, the junction kept 6 bases outside the gene matches. Germline assignment: CDR1 PRHDT and CDR2 FYEKMQ (reference sequence). The CDR3 runs to 14 residues. CDR3 region: CASSSGLGIDTQYF. CDR3 sequence (DNA): TGTGCCAGCAGCTCCGGACTAGGGATAGATACGCAGTATTTT.

This clone was observed once. V usage is TRBV11-3 and J usage is TRBJ2-1; no firm D call. With 5 bases removed from V and 7 bases from J, the gap between germline ends came to 12 bases. The CDR3 has 13 residues. The germline gives CDR1 SGHNT, CDR2 YENEEA. The CDR3 region has the DNA TGTGCCAGCAGCATCGTGGGGTTTAATGAGCAGTTCTTC. It is translated as CASSIVGFNEQFF.

This clone was seen a few times. The genes are TRBV16 and TRBJ1-1; D unclear. The CDR3 length is 12 residues. V dropped 8 bases and J dropped 0 bases, with 7 bases sitting between them. The V gene's germline CDR1 is KGHSY and CDR2 FQNENV. This CDR3 is CASGRVNTEAFF. Here the CDR3 DNA reads TGTGCCAGCGGGAGGGTGAACACTGAAGCTTTCTTT.

This clone has more than one count but fewer than ten. The missing conserved phenylalanine or tryptophan at the end of this CDR3 makes a read error likely. The limits of the CDR3 on the DNA are not certain, so only TCRdb's listed CDR3 is given. CDR3 sequence: CAWSPGNEVAL. This rearrangement joins TRBV30 to TRBJ1-2. With termini counted, the CDR3 has 11 amino acids. Germline V gives CDR1 GTSNPN, CDR2 SVGIG (reference sequence).